This T cell receptor beta chain stems from a study of tissue T cells after allogeneic stem cell transplantation. Across the whole study: Tissue samples with histologically apparent lymphocytes on H&E review were prioritized for sequencing. Study-wide results and caveats: Motif-based clustering found tissue-specific repertoire signatures shared across patients, though few clones were shared.

This CDR3 comprises 16 residues. Per germline, CDR1 ENHRY and CDR2 SYGVKD. Trimming stripped 10 bases from V and 0 bases from J, with 21 bases between. About this clone: Its cognate antigen is unknown.

TCRdb's copy holds only in-frame clones and misses some; the assay was immunoSEQ multiplex PCR. Of approximately 11,000 clones in the sample, about two thirds were seen once. The chain is built from TRBV10-3 and TRBJ1-2; a possible D gene is TRBD1 (5 bases). The sequencing here drew on tissue from the right colon, taken at autopsy. The TCR comes from a woman between 18 and 55 years old with breast cancer. The CDR3 region is CATGGVELDSNYGYTF. The CDR3 region has the DNA TGTGCCACAGGAGGGGTCGAACTCGACTCTAACTATGGCTACACCTTC.